This T cell receptor beta chain was captured by sequencing in a study of sequential checkpoint blockade in melanoma. The sample's treatment: randomized to nivolumab then ipilimumab (arm A) or the reverse (arm B). From thawed PBMCs, live CD3+CD8+ cells negative for CD19 and CD56 were sorted. Clones were read by immunoSEQ multiplex PCR, and TCRdb kept only the in-frame ones, dropping some. Of approximately 28,000 clones listed, under 85% are singletons. Germline loops: CDR1 MGHDK, CDR2 SYGVNS. The CDR3 has 18 residues. V gave up 0 bases and J gave up 6 bases, with 23 bases separating them. This chain links TRBV25-1 with TRBJ1-1; D possibly corresponds to TRBD1 (6 bases). The receptor comes from a human donor with melanoma. The sample in question was CD8+ T cells sorted from blood (inferred from file names), obtained from a patient given nivolumab and ipilimumab in sequence. The CDR3 region has the DNA TGTGCCAGCAGTGAATATAGTGTGGGACATCGAATGGGGTCTGAAGCTTTCTTT. It yields the protein CASSEYSVGHRMGSEAFF.